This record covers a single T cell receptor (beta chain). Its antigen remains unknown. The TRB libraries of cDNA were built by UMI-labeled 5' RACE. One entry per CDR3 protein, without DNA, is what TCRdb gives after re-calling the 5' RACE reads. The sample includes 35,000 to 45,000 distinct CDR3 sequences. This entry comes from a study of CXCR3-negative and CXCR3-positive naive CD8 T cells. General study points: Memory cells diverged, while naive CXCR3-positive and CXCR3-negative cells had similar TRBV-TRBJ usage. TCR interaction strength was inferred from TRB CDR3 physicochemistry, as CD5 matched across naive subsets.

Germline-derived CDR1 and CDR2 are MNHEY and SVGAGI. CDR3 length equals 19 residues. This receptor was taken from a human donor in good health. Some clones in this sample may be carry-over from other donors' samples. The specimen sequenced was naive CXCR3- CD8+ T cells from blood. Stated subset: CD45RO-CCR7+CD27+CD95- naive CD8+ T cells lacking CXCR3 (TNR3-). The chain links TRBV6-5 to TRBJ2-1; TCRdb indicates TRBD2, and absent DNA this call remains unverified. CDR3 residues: CASSYFKVAGDFSYNEQFF.